This note documents a single T cell receptor (beta chain) sequence. No antigen is known for it. No per-base quality is available; no much larger clone lies one base away. The sample comes from a study of T cell repertoires in cytomegalovirus infection (dated by TCRdb to between 2018 and 2021). Looking at the study overall: Recently identified HLA-C-restricted CMV epitopes, whose presentation resists viral immunomodulation, were targeted by peptide stimulations together with well-studied HLA-B-restricted epitopes. Donor HLA type was relevant to the analysis, as public TCR beta signatures indicated carriage of CMV infection together with the matching HLA type.

CDR3 length: 14 amino acids, cysteine to phenylalanine. Of all the DNA, just the CDR3 is kept, 42 bases in frame from base 1. Relative to germline, V is 2 bases shorter and J is 6 bases shorter, with 14 bases between their ends. Reading the germline V gene (reference sequence) gives CDR1 SGHNT and CDR2 YYREEE. The study at large found these results: In the ex vivo response, HLA-C-restricted CMV-specific TCR beta clonotypes were dominant, and in two of eight donors the single most frequent clonotype came from this HLA-C-restricted group. Cumulative frequency of public TCR beta family members discriminated carriers of CMV infection plus the relevant HLA type in this cohort and an independent approximately 370-donor cohort.

The treatment or condition label, read with the paper, signifies: in vitro stimulation with specific CMV peptide epitopes to enrich CMV-specific T cells. The sequencer was an Illumina HiSeq 1500. Using fastp trimming at Q25 and MiXCR clonotype assembly, TCRdb reanalyzed the public sequencing data and kept in-frame beta chains. Records with the same CDR3 protein are collapsed into one entry carrying the most frequent genes and DNA. The sample table contains 110,000 or so distinct CDR3 sequences; only one count was recorded for under 35% of them. Less than 45% of the sample comes from the top ten. The sample in question was CD8+ T cells from cultured PBMCs, obtained from culture after CMV antigen stimulation. This clonotype originated in a human donor in good health (CMV status not recorded). Some clones in this sample may be carry-over from other donors' samples. The V and J genes are TRBV5-4 and TRBJ1-2; perhaps TRBD1 is the D gene, with 5 bases matching. The DNA is TGTGCCAGCAGCTTTGAAGCAGGGAGGGATGGCTACACCTTC. This is translated as CASSFEAGRDGYTF.